This passage covers 25 T cell receptor beta chains from one sample sequenced in a study of human T cells and chemical hapten exposure. TCRdb re-analysed the RACE reads in MiXCR, keeping a single row per CDR3 protein. The profile shows around 100,000 distinct CDR3 sequences, less than 14% of them singletons. The time point denotes: pre-sensitization, week 0. Treatment indicated: therapeutic diphenylcyclopropenone sensitization with weekly scalp DPC. Material: whole blood, obtained in connection with sensitization to the hapten diphenylcyclopropenone (DPC). These receptors came from a woman aged 55-75 years with alopecia areata. Some clones in this sample may be carry-over from other donors' samples.

This clonotype showed up just a few times. The J gene is TRBJ2-7, the V gene TRBV29-1, with 7 positions matching TRBD1. CDR1 and CDR2 (germline): SQVTM, ANQGSEA. The CDR3 is made up of 13 amino acids. V lost 7 bases, J lost 0 bases, and 6 bases stayed unmatched. The chain's CDR3 is CSAIGQASYEQYF. In DNA form, the CDR3 reads TGCAGCGCTATCGGACAGGCCTCCTACGAGCAGTACTTC.

This clonotype showed up many times. The chain uses TRBV7-2 and TRBJ1-2, with D possibly matching TRBD1 (6 bases). This CDR3 contains 16 residues. CDR1 and CDR2 from the germline V gene are SGHTA and FQGNSA. Trimming cost V 0 bases and J 4 bases, with 15 bases left between them. CDR3 loop: CASSLAQGGGVYGYTF. The CDR3, as DNA: TGTGCCAGCAGCTTAGCGCAGGGTGGGGGCGTCTATGGCTACACCTTC.

This clonotype showed up many times. This sequence joins TRBV6-5 and TRBJ1-1, with D perhaps TRBD1 (5 bases). Germline V gene sequence: CDR1 MNHEY, CDR2 SVGAGI. The CDR3 contains 14 residues. The ends were cut back, 7 bases at V and 4 bases at J, with 16 bases in the middle. The CDR3 spells CASIPAGRVTEAFF. CDR3 DNA: TGTGCCAGCATCCCCGCCGGCAGGGTCACTGAAGCTTTCTTT.

V gene TRBV11-2 combines with J gene TRBJ1-2; D possibly corresponds to TRBD1 (6 bases). CDR3 length: 15 residues. Germline V gives CDR1 SGHAT, CDR2 FQNNGV. The V end was cut by 4 bases, the J end by 4 bases, with 16 bases between. The DNA for the CDR3 is TGTGCCAGCAGCTCCGCGGGGGGCAACCCCTATGGCTACACCTTC. Its translation: CASSSAGGNPYGYTF.

This clonotype was detected only a few times. The chain couples TRBV7-3 to TRBJ2-7, with TRBD2 identical over 7 bases. The CDR3 is 13 amino acids. V was pared by 1 base and J by 4 bases, with 1 base of the junction left unmatched. The germline CDR1 and CDR2 sequences are SGHTA and FQGTGA. The CDR3 DNA reads as TGTGCCAGCAGCTTAATGGGAGGGTACGAGCAGTACTTC. This sequence encodes CASSLMGGYEQYF.

In its sample, this clonotype was seen a few times. The chain uses TRBV10-3 and TRBJ2-3, with 7 bases fitting TRBD1. With 5 bases clipped from V and 2 bases from J, the junction kept 7 bases outside the gene matches. Germline V CDR1 and CDR2: ENHRY, SYGVKD. CDR3 size: 15 residues. Here the CDR3 reads CAISPGQASTDTQYF. The CDR3 bases are TGTGCCATCAGTCCCGGACAGGCTTCCACAGATACGCAGTATTTT.

The sample holds a few counts of this clonotype. The chain employs TRBV19 and TRBJ2-5; 14 bases agree with TRBD2. This CDR3 is built from 15 residues. Germline lookup yields CDR1 LNHDA and CDR2 SQIVND (reference sequence). The ends lost 4 bases at V and 2 bases at J; junction bases unmatched: 0. The CDR3 bases are TGTGCCAGTAGTAGGACTAGCGGGGGGCAAGAGACCCAGTACTTC. Translating gives CASSRTSGGQETQYF.

This clonotype has a single count. V gene TRBV6-5 combines with J gene TRBJ1-6; possible D gene TRBD1, 5 bases. The CDR3 contains 15 residues. In germline, CDR1 is MNHEY, CDR2 SVGAGI. The V end lost 2 bases, the J end lost 12 bases, and 17 bases lay between the germline ends. The DNA for the CDR3 is TGTGCCAGCAGTTACCAACTCTGGGGGGATTTACCCCTCCACTTT. Translated: CASSYQLWGDLPLHF.

This chain connects TRBV2 to TRBJ2-3; tentatively, D is TRBD1 or TRBD2 (5 bases each). This CDR3 comprises 16 residues. V shed 3 bases and J shed 2 bases, with 15 bases lying between them. Germline CDR1 is SNHLY and CDR2 is FYNNEI. The CDR3 is CASSDWDGEYTDTQYF. The CDR3 DNA is TGTGCCAGCAGTGATTGGGACGGAGAGTACACAGATACGCAGTATTTT.

This clonotype was counted at least ten times. This rearrangement joins TRBV3-1 to TRBJ1-4; TRBD1 aligns across 10 bases. The CDR3 extends over 16 amino acids. Germline V gives CDR1 LGHDT, CDR2 YNNKEL (reference sequence). V lost 0 bases to trimming and J lost 7 bases; unmatched junction nucleotides: 5. The CDR3 nucleotides read TGTGCCAGCAGCCAAGATCTCGGGACAGGGGCTGAAAAACTGTTTTTT. Translation gives CASSQDLGTGAEKLFF.

This clonotype was seen many times. V gene TRBV5-1 combines with J gene TRBJ2-2; 7 positions agree with TRBD1. Germline V gives CDR1 SGHRS, CDR2 YFSETQ. The CDR3 runs 15 residues. Unmatched junction bases numbered 5, after V lost 6 bases and J lost 0 bases. CDR3 coding DNA: TGCGCCAGCAACAGGGACAGCTCGAACACCGGGGAGCTGTTTTTT. Residues: CASNRDSSNTGELFF.

The rearrangement uses TRBV18 and TRBJ2-6; D unresolved. Trimming took off 2 bases at V and 0 bases at J, with 5 bases between the two ends. Per the germline V gene, CDR1 is KGHSH and CDR2 is LQKENI. This CDR3 contains 15 residues. CDR3 sequence reads: CASSPADSGANVLTF. CDR3 nucleotide sequence: TGTGCCAGCTCACCAGCGGACTCTGGGGCCAACGTCCTGACTTTC.

This clonotype was seen more than once but under ten times. The J gene is TRBJ1-1, the V gene TRBV7-2; maybe TRBD1 (6 bases). Per germline, CDR1 SGHTA and CDR2 FQGNSA. Trimming left V 2 bases short and J 5 bases short, with 15 bases between. The CDR3 sequence is 15 residues long. The CDR3 here is CASSLMQGIWTEAFF. CDR3 sequence (DNA): TGTGCCAGCAGCTTAATGCAGGGGATTTGGACTGAAGCTTTCTTT.

This clonotype was observed many times. This rearrangement joins TRBV3-1 to TRBJ2-1; D is undetermined. Trimming took off 3 bases at V and 7 bases at J, with 16 bases between the two ends. The CDR3 totals 15 residues. Per the germline V gene, CDR1 is LGHDT and CDR2 is YNNKEL (reference sequence). CDR3 DNA sequence: TGTGCCAGCAGCCAGGGCTACTCGACGGGTAATGAGCAGTTCTTC. The encoded protein is CASSQGYSTGNEQFF.

This clonotype was seen ten or more times. The chain uses TRBV5-1 and TRBJ2-1, with 7 bases matching TRBD2. Germline CDR1 reads SGHRS; CDR2 reads YFSETQ. Unmatched junction bases numbered 11, after V lost 6 bases and J lost 8 bases. This CDR3 comprises 14 residues. The CDR3 loop reads CASTGGDYADEQFF. CDR3 DNA sequence: TGCGCCAGCACTGGGGGGGACTACGCCGATGAGCAGTTCTTC.

There are many counts of this clonotype. The chain is built from TRBV9 and TRBJ1-3; TRBD1 might be the D (6 bases). The V gene's germline CDR1 is SGDLS and CDR2 YYNGEE. V shed 2 bases and J shed 0 bases, with 15 bases lying between them. The CDR3 length is 17 residues. In DNA form, the CDR3 reads TGTGCCAGCAGCGTGAGTGGCGGACAGAACTCTGGAAACACCATATATTTT. It encodes CASSVSGGQNSGNTIYF.

The table lists this clonotype with many counts. The chain uses TRBV6-2 or TRBV6-3 and TRBJ1-6; TRBD1 aligns across 8 bases. CDR1 and CDR2 (germline): MNHEY, SVGEGT. The ends lost 6 bases at V and 10 bases at J; junction bases unmatched: 5. This CDR3 region has 13 residues. In DNA form, the CDR3 reads TGTGCCAGCAGGAAGACAGGGGAATCACCCCTCCACTTT. Protein product: CASRKTGESPLHF.

At least ten counts were recorded for this clonotype. The V call is TRBV3-1, the J call TRBJ2-5, with no clear D. V dropped 2 bases and J dropped 2 bases, with 6 bases sitting between them. This CDR3 comprises 13 residues. Per germline, CDR1 LGHDT and CDR2 YNNKEL (reference sequence). The CDR3 coding sequence is TGTGCCAGCAGCCAACGGCATCAAGAGACCCAGTACTTC. Translated: CASSQRHQETQYF.

The rearrangement joins TRBV4-1 to TRBJ1-2; D not certain. The CDR3 runs 12 residues. Trimming pared 1 base from V and 5 bases from J, leaving 5 bases between. CDR1 is MGHRA, CDR2 YSYEKL, per germline. CDR3 coding DNA: TGCGCCAGCAGCCAAGTCGAATATGGCTACACCTTC. This codes for CASSQVEYGYTF.

The genes are TRBV3-1 and TRBJ2-5; TRBD1 might be the D (6 bases). The CDR3 length is 14 residues. Germline V gene lookup returns CDR1 LGHDT and CDR2 YNNKEL (reference sequence). Trimming left V 2 bases short and J 1 base short, with 8 bases between. The CDR3 bases are TGTGCCAGCAGCCAAAACAGGGTCCAAGAGACCCAGTACTTC. Encoded protein: CASSQNRVQETQYF.

This clonotype was observed a handful of times. The chain uses TRBV6-1 and TRBJ2-5, with D possibly matching TRBD1 (6 bases). Trimming took 7 bases from V and 5 from J, leaving 17 bases between them. Germline CDR1 and CDR2: MNHNS and SASEGT. The CDR3 is 14 residues long. The CDR3 nucleotides are TGTGCCAGCAAAACCTTGGGGGCCGGTGAGACCCAGTACTTC. Its protein product is CASKTLGAGETQYF.

This clonotype was picked up a small number of times. Since a much larger clone is just one base distant, this may be a read error. The rearrangement links TRBV18 to TRBJ1-3; the D gene is possibly TRBD1 (6 bases). The germline V gene has CDR1 KGHSH and CDR2 LQKENI. This CDR3 comprises 14 residues. The DNA for the CDR3 is TGTGCCAGCTCACCTACAGGGTCTGGAAACACCACATATTTT. Its protein product is CASSPTGSGNTTYF.

The chain uses TRBV18 and TRBJ1-5, with D maybe TRBD1 (5 bases). Trimming took 0 bases from V and 7 from J, leaving 13 bases between them. Germline CDR1 is KGHSH and CDR2 is LQKENI. CDR3 size: 15 residues. CDR3 nucleotides: TGTGCCAGCTCACCACCTGGCGGGGACCGGCAGCCCCAGCATTTT. It is translated as CASSPPGGDRQPQHF. Combining the CDR3 with reference TRBV18 and TRBJ1-5 gives the whole variable domain NAGVMQNPRHLVRRRGQEARLRCSPMKGHSHVYWYRQLPEEGLKFMVYLQKENIIDESGMPKERFSAEFPKEGPSILRIQQVVRGDSAAYFCASSPPGGDRQPQHFGDGTRLSIL.

This clonotype was seen at least ten times. The V and J genes are TRBV7-9 and TRBJ1-1, with D tentatively TRBD1 (5 bases). This CDR3 is built from 14 residues. Deletions cut 4 bases from V and 2 bases from J, with 11 bases between. Germline-derived CDR1 and CDR2 are SEHNR and FQNEAQ (reference sequence). The CDR3 DNA follows: TGTGCCAGCAGCTCCCAGGGCAGCAACACTGAAGCTTTCTTT. It codes for CASSSQGSNTEAFF.

This clonotype was observed at least ten times. The V and J genes are TRBV5-1 and TRBJ1-1, with D unclear. Trimming cost V 5 bases and J 0 bases, with 8 bases left between them. Germline assignment: CDR1 SGHRS and CDR2 YFSETQ. The CDR3 totals 13 residues. This chain's CDR3 is CASSRGMNTEAFF. DNA for the CDR3: TGCGCCAGCAGTCGAGGAATGAACACTGAAGCTTTCTTT.